This TCR beta chain stems from a study of CXCR3-negative and CXCR3-positive naive CD8 T cells (dated by TCRdb to about 2019). Regarding the study in general: In total, some 150 million TRB reads were obtained, corresponding to roughly 1.5 +/- 0.3 million reads per library. Diversity and physicochemical repertoire analyses covered over 10 donors pooled from two independent experiments. Naive subsets from 5 or 6 donors and memory cells from 3 donors were included in the TRBV-TRBJ cluster analysis. Broad study findings and their caveats: Within the same donor, TRBV-TRBJ usage looked similar between naive CXCR3-negative and CXCR3-positive cells, but memory cells had distinct patterns. Surface CD5, linked to self-reactivity in mice, was comparable between naive subsets; TCR interaction strength was therefore also inferred from TRB CDR3 physicochemical properties. CXCR3 expression partially decreased after cryopreservation, so most assays used freshly isolated PBMCs. Repertoire diversity was comparably high in both naive subsets but much lower in memory CD8+ T cells. TRB CDR3s from CXCR3-positive naive cells showed higher hydrophobicity (lower Kidera factor 4), lower energy, and higher strength and volume indices than CXCR3-negative naive cells.

According to the germline V gene, CDR1 reads SGHRS and CDR2 reads YFSETQ. Inclusive of the bounding cysteine and phenylalanine, the CDR3 is 15 residues long. No DNA has been recorded. Regarding this clonotype: It lacks a known antigen.

Each CD8+ T cell subset was flow-sorted in triplicate, with 300,000 cells per subset placed directly into RLT lysis buffer. To keep memory contaminants out, a stringent definition of naive CD8+ T cells was applied: CD45RO-CCR7+CD27+CD95-. Using standard density gradient centrifugation, peripheral blood mononuclear cells were isolated from buffy coats. Naive CXCR3-negative and CXCR3-positive CD8+ T cells were flow-sorted on a FACSAria III. An RNeasy Mini Kit was used to extract total RNA from the sorted cells. Data came from a NextSeq 550. The Human TCR Profiling Kit (MiLaboratory) was used to prepare UMI-labeled 5' RACE TRB cDNA libraries. The full amount of extracted RNA was used for cDNA synthesis, and the full amount of resulting cDNA was used for PCR amplification. The libraries were made side by side, with each library going through the same number of PCR cycles. Regarding the original processing steps: About 57,000 +/- 9,900 unique UMI-labeled TRB cDNA molecules per library were extracted with MIGEC and MiXCR, with at least two reads per UMI required. On average, each library contained roughly 40,000 +/- 10,000 functional in-frame TRB CDR3 nucleotide clonotypes without stop codons. After each sample was downsampled to 5000 UMI-labeled TRB molecules, VDJtools was used to calculate diversity metrics such as normalized Shannon-Wiener and Chao1. VDJtools was used to calculate clonotype-size-weighted physicochemical properties of the central five CDR3 residues, namely interaction energy, strength, volume and Kidera factor 4. TCRdb reprocessed the reads and lists each CDR3 protein sequence as a single entry, with no DNA. What appears here as the V and J calls and clone size reflects TCRdb's work, not the paper's. The table for this sample records approximately 70,000 distinct CDR3 sequences. About 1.5% of the sample is held by the ten biggest clonotypes.

This clonotype originated in a human donor in good health. Some clones in this sample may be carry-over from other donors' samples. The material sequenced was naive CXCR3- CD8+ T cells from blood. The sample's cell subset or site label, decoded: CD45RO-CCR7+CD27+CD95- naive CD8+ T cells lacking CXCR3 (TNR3-). This receptor chain uses TRBV5-1 and TRBJ2-2; checking the TCRdb D call of TRBD1 is not possible without DNA. CDR3 sequence: CASSPDSGDTGELFF.